This TCR beta chain stems from a study of blood T cell repertoires in COVID-19. Background on the study: Specimens from acute and convalescent COVID-19 originated in the United States, Italy and Spain. From T cells, B-cell-depleted T cells, or PBMCs came the material, which was cDNA or gDNA.

Per the germline V gene, CDR1 is SNHLY and CDR2 is FYNNEI. V trimming: 3 bases; J trimming: 7 bases; junction bases outside the gene matches: 5. This CDR3 has 14 amino acids. In the authors' workflow: By means of reference gene primer amplification, nucleated cell counts were estimated. Libraries were prepared by immunoSEQ multiplex PCR; TCRdb keeps only in-frame clonotypes and omits some of them. V and J calls plus clone size are reproduced from that table; the DNA served to infer D and trimming. Of around 300,000 clones in the sample, about 89% were seen once. The source of this sequence is a man over 45 with acute or convalescent COVID-19. This chain uses TRBV2 with TRBJ2-2; 7 nucleotides align to TRBD1. The sequencing sample was made of peripheral blood. CDR3 region: CASSETDRDGELFF. The CDR3, as DNA: TGTGCCAGCAGTGAGACTGACAGGGACGGGGAGCTGTTTTTT.